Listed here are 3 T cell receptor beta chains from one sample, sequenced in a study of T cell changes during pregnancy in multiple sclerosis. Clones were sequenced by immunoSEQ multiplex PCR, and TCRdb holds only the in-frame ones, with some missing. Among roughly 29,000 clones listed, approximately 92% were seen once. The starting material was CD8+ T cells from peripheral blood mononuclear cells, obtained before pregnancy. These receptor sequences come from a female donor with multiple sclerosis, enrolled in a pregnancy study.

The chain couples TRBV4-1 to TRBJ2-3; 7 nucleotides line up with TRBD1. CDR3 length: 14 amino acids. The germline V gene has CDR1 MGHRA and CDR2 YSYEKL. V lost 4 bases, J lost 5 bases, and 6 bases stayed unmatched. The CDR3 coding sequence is TGCGCCAGCAGCCCCGACAGGGTTCAAGATACGCAGTATTTT. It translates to CASSPDRVQDTQYF.

For the CDR3, the DNA is TGCGCCAGCAGCCTAGCGGGAGGGGCGGATACGCAGTATTTT. Translated, it gives CASSLAGGADTQYF. The V call is TRBV4-1, the J call TRBJ2-3; 11 bases are shared with TRBD2. Trimming at V came to 4 bases and at J to 6 bases, leaving 3 bases not matched to a gene. The CDR3 consists of 14 residues. Germline V gene lookup returns CDR1 MGHRA and CDR2 YSYEKL.

DNA of the CDR3: TGTGCCAGTAGTTTCACCGGGACATGGGGAGAAAAACTGTTTTTT. It specifies CASSFTGTWGEKLFF. The genes are TRBV19 and TRBJ1-4; TRBD1 might be the D (6 bases). The germline V and J ends were trimmed by 5 bases and 8 bases, with 18 bases remaining between them. Germline CDR1 and CDR2: LNHDA and SQIVND (reference sequence). There are 15 residues in the CDR3.